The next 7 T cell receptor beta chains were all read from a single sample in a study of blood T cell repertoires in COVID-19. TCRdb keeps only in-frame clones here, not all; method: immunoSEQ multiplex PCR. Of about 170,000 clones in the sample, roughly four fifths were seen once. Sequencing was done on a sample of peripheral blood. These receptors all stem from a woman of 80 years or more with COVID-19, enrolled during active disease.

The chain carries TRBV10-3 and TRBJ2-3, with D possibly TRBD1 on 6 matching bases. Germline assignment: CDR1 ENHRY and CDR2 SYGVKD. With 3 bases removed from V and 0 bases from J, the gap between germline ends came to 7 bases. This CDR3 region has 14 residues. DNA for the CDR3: TGTGCCATCAGTGAAGGACAGAGCACAGATACGCAGTATTTT. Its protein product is CAISEGQSTDTQYF.

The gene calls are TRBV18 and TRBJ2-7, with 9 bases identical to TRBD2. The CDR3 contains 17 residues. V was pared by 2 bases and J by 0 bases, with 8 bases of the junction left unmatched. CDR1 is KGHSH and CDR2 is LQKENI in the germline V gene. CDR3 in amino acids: CASSPIAGVGSSYEQYF. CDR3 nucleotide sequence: TGTGCCAGCTCACCAATAGCGGGAGTTGGGAGCTCCTACGAGCAGTACTTC.

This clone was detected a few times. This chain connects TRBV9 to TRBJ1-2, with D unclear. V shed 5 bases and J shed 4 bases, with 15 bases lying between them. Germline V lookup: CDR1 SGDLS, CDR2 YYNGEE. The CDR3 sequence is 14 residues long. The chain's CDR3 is CASSSGSSVYGYTF. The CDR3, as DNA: TGTGCCAGCAGTAGCGGGAGCTCGGTCTATGGCTACACCTTC.

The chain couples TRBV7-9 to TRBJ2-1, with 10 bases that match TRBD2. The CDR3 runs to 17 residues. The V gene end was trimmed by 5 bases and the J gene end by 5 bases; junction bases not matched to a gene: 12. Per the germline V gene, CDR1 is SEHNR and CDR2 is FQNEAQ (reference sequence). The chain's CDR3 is CASSAETSGSLDNEQFF. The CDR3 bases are TGTGCCAGCAGCGCCGAGACTAGCGGGTCCCTTGACAATGAGCAGTTCTTC.

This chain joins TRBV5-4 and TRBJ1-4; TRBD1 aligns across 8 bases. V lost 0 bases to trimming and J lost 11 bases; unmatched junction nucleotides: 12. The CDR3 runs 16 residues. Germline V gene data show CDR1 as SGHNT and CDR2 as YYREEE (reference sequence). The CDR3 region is CASSLVTGQAPEKLFF. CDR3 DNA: TGTGCCAGCAGCTTGGTGACGGGACAGGCCCCTGAGAAACTGTTTTTT.

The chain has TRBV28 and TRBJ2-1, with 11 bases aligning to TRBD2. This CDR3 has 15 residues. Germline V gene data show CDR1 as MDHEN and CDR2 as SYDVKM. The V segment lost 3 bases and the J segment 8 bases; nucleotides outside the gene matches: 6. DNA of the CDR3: TGTGCCAGCAGTTTTTTCGCTAGCGGGGGGCATGAGCAGTTCTTC. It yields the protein CASSFFASGGHEQFF.

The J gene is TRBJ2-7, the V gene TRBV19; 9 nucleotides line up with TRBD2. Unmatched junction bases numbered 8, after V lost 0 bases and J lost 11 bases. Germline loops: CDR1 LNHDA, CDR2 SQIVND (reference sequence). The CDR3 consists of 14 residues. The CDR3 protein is CASSIDLVAGVEYF. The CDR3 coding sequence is TGTGCCAGTAGTATAGATCTAGTAGCGGGAGTGGAGTACTTC. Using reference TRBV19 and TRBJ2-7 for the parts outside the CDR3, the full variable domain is DGGITQSPKYLFRKEGQNVTLSCEQNLNHDAMYWYRQDPGQGLRLIYYSQIVNDFQKGDIAEGYSVSREKKESFPLTVTSAQKNPTAFYLCASSIDLVAGVEYFGPGTRLTVT.